This T cell receptor (beta chain) was retrieved from a study of molecular identifiers for immune sequencing clone quantification. Across the study: For replicates, RNA isolated from 20,000 or 100,000 naive CD8 cells was divided into five portions, of which four were sequenced.

Unmatched junction bases numbered 6, after V lost 3 bases and J lost 9 bases. Looked up from germline, CDR1 is DFQATT and CDR2 is SNEGSKA (reference sequence). CDR3 length: 13 residues. MiXCR, run by TCRdb on the PCR reads, gives a single entry per CDR3 protein. Among about 500,000 distinct CDR3 sequences listed, over 20% were seen once. Sorting recovered naive CD8 T cells on a CD8+CD4-CCR7+CD45RA+ profile. The sequence was obtained from a human donor in good health. Some libraries in this study had Jurkat cell RNA spiked in. The chain recombines TRBV20-1 with TRBJ2-1; 9 bases fit TRBD1. Specimen: naive CD8+ T cells from blood, with Jurkat cell RNA spiked in. The sample's subset: FACS-sorted CD8+CD4-CCR7+CD45RA+ naive T cells. The CDR3 DNA reads as TGCAGTGCTAGTCTGACAGGGGGAGGTGAGCAGTTCTTC. Translated, it gives CSASLTGGGEQFF.